These T cell receptor beta chains were read from a single sample in a study of blood T cell repertoires in COVID-19. Clones were sequenced by immunoSEQ multiplex PCR, and TCRdb holds only the in-frame ones, with some missing. The table lists 270,000 or so clones, roughly 86% of them singletons, with about 2.7% in the top ten. The sequencing input was PBMCs or T cells enriched from blood (not recorded which). The receptors come from a woman aged 18-30 years who had recovered from COVID-19. Both conserved end residues are part of each CDR3. A D gene is named only where the DNA matches it firmly. Not all rows give a size; the values are once, few, many and, for expanded clones, a class.

d_gene	abundance	j_gene	v_gene	CDR3aa	CDR3nt
TRBD1	-	TRBJ1-2	TRBV7-9	CASSLDRGGYTF	TGTGCCAGCAGCTTAGACAGGGGTGGCTACACCTTC
-	-	TRBJ2-7	TRBV4-1	CASSQDDRIVAYEQYF	TGCGCCAGCAGCCAAGATGACAGGATCGTTGCCTACGAGCAGTACTTC
TRBD1	-	TRBJ1-3	TRBV19	CASSMGQGAGNTIYF	TGTGCCAGTAGTATGGGACAGGGCGCTGGAAACACCATATATTTT
TRBD2	-	TRBJ2-2	TRBV19	CASSVGLAGETGELFF	TGTGCCAGTAGTGTAGGACTAGCGGGAGAGACCGGGGAGCTGTTTTTT
TRBD1	-	TRBJ2-3	TRBV29-1	CSSRQGGTDTQYF	TGCAGCTCTAGACAGGGGGGCACAGATACGCAGTATTTT
-	-	TRBJ2-1	TRBV18	CASSPLGPGSNEQFF	TGTGCCAGCTCACCCTTGGGGCCAGGTAGCAATGAGCAGTTCTTC
-	-	TRBJ2-6	TRBV18	CASSPTTTGYSGANVLTF	TGTGCCAGCTCACCAACAACGACAGGATACTCTGGGGCCAACGTCCTGACTTTC
TRBD1	-	TRBJ2-1	TRBV5-1	CASEEGGNNEQFF	TGCGCCAGCGAGGAAGGGGGCAACAATGAGCAGTTCTTC
TRBD2	-	TRBJ2-1	TRBV2	CASRGTSGSLDEQFF	TGTGCCAGCAGGGGGACTAGCGGGAGTCTCGATGAGCAGTTCTTC
TRBD1	-	TRBJ2-2	TRBV5-1	CASSGTGGTGELFF	TGCGCCAGCAGTGGGACAGGGGGGACCGGGGAGCTGTTTTTT
-	-	TRBJ1-1	TRBV12-5	CASGYTNRTEAFF	TGTGCTAGTGGGTATACGAATCGGACTGAAGCTTTCTTT
-	-	TRBJ1-5	TRBV2	CASSRTHSNQPQHF	TGTGCCAGCAGTAGGACACATAGCAATCAGCCCCAGCATTTT
-	-	TRBJ2-1	TRBV18	CASSPPSAGSGEQFF	TGTGCCAGCTCACCACCGAGCGCTGGCAGCGGGGAGCAGTTCTTC
TRBD2	-	TRBJ2-5	TRBV7-3	CASSSGLAGETQYF	TGTGCCAGCAGCTCGGGACTAGCGGGAGAGACCCAGTACTTC
-	-	TRBJ1-2	TRBV18	CASSRTPIRESRGGYTF	TGTGCCAGCTCACGAACCCCGATCAGGGAGAGCCGGGGGGGCTACACCTTC
-	-	TRBJ1-1	TRBV2	CASSGLGNTEAFF	TGTGCCAGCAGTGGTCTCGGGAACACTGAAGCTTTCTTT
-	-	TRBJ1-3	TRBV30	CAWSLYSGNTIYF	TGTGCCTGGAGTTTGTACTCTGGAAACACCATATATTTT
-	-	TRBJ2-6	TRBV28	CASSGRTYAGANVLTF	TGTGCCAGCAGCGGGAGAACCTATGCTGGGGCCAACGTCCTGACTTTC
-	-	TRBJ2-7	TRBV18	CASSPSGSSYEQYF	TGTGCCAGCTCACCTTCCGGGAGCTCCTACGAGCAGTACTTC
TRBD2	once	TRBJ2-1	TRBV5-1	CASSWTSSGGYYNEQFF	TGCGCCAGCAGCTGGACCTCTAGCGGGGGGTACTACAATGAGCAGTTCTTC
TRBD1	once	TRBJ1-1	TRBV11-2	CASSLPRTGAPEAFF	TGTGCCAGCAGCTTACCTCGGACAGGGGCCCCTGAAGCTTTCTTT
-	-	TRBJ2-5	TRBV24-1	CATSDKGDTHQTQYF	TGTGCCACCAGTGACAAGGGGGACACCCATCAGACCCAGTACTTC